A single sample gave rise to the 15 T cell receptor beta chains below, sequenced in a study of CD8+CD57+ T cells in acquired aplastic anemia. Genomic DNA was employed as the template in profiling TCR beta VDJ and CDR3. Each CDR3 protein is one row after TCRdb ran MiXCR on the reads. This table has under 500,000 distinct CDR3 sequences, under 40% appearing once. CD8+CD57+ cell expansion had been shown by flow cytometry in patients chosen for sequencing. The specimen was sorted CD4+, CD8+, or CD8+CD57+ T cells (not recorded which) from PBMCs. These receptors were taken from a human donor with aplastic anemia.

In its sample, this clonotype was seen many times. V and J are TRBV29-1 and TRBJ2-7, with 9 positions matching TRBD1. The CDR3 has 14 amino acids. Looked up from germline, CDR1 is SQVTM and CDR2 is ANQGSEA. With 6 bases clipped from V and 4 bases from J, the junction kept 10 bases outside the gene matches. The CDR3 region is CSVTSVGTGYEQYF. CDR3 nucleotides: TGCAGCGTCACAAGTGTTGGGACAGGGTACGAGCAGTACTTC.

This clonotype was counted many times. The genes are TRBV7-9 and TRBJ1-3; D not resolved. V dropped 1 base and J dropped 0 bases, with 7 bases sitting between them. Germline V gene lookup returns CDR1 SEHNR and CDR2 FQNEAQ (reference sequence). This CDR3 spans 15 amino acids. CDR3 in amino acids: CASSLGGFSGNTIYF. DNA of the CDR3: TGTGCCAGCAGCTTAGGAGGGTTCTCTGGAAACACCATATATTTT. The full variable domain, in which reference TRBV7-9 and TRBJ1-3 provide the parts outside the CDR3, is DTGVSQNPRHKITKRGQNVTFRCDPISEHNRLYWYRQTLGQGPEFLTYFQNEAQLEKSRLLSDRFSAERPKGSFSTLEIQRTEQGDSAMYLCASSLGGFSGNTIYFGEGSWLTVV.

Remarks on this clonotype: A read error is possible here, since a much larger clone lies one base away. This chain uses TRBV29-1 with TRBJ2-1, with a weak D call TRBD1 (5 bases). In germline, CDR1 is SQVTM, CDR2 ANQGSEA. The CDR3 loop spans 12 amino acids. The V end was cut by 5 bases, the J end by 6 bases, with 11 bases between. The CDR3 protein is CSVQSGRNEQFF. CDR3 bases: TGCAGCGTTCAATCAGGGCGCAATGAGCAGTTCTTC.

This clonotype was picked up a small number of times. Written as DNA, the CDR3 is TGTGCCAGCAGCGCCTCCGGGACTAGCGGGAAAGAGACCCAGTACTTC. This codes for CASSASGTSGKETQYF. The chain carries TRBV9 and TRBJ2-5, with 13 bases matching TRBD2. Trimming removed 3 bases from V and 3 bases from J; junction bases left unmatched: 5. CDR3 length: 16 residues. CDR1 is SGDLS, CDR2 YYNGEE, per germline.

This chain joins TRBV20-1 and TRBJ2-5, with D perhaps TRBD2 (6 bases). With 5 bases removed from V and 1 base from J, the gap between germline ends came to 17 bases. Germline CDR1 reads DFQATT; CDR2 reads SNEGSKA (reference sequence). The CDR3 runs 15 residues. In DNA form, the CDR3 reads TGCAGTGCTCCGGCGACTACTAGCACCCAAGAGACCCAGTACTTC. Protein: CSAPATTSTQETQYF.

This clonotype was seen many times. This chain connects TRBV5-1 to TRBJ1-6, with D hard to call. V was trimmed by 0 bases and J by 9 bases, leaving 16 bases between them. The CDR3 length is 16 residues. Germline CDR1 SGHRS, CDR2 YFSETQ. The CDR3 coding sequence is TGCGCCAGCAGCTTGGTAGGTTACCAATACGGTTCACCCCTCCACTTT. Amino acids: CASSLVGYQYGSPLHF. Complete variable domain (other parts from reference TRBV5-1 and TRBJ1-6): KAGVTQTPRYLIKTRGQQVTLSCSPISGHRSVSWYQQTPGQGLQFLFEYFSETQRNKGNFPGRFSGRQFSNSRSEMNVSTLELGDSALYLCASSLVGYQYGSPLHFGNGTRLTVT.

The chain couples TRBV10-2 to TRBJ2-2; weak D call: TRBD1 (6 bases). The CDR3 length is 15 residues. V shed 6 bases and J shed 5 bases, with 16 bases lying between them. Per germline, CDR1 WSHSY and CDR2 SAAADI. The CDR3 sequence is CASSPGAIKTGELFF. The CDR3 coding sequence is TGCGCCAGCAGCCCAGGGGCGATAAAAACCGGGGAGCTGTTTTTT.

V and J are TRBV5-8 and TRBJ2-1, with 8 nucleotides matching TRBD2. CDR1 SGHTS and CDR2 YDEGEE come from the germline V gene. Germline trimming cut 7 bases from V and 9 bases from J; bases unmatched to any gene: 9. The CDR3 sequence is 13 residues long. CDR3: CASAGGAPIEQFF. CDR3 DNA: TGTGCCAGCGCCGGGGGGGCCCCAATTGAGCAGTTCTTC. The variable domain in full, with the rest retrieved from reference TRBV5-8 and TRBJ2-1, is EAGVTQSPTHLIKTRGQQATLRCSPISGHTSVYWYQQALGLGLQFLLWYDEGEERNRGNFPPRFSGRQFPNYSSELNVNALELEDSALYLCASAGGAPIEQFFGPGTRLTVL.

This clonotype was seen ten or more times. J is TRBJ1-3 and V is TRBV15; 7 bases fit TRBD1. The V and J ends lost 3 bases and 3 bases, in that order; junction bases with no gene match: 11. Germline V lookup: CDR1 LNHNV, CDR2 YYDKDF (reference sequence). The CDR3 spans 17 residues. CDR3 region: CATSRGTVTVGGNTIYF. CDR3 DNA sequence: TGTGCCACCAGCAGGGGGACAGTGACCGTCGGTGGAAACACCATATATTTT.

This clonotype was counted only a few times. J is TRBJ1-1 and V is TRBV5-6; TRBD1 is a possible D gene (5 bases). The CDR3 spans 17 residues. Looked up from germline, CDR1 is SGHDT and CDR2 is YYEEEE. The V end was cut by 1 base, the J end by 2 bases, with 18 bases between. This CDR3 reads CASSLRFGAGYNTEAFF. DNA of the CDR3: TGTGCCAGCAGCTTGAGGTTTGGGGCAGGGTATAACACTGAAGCTTTCTTT.

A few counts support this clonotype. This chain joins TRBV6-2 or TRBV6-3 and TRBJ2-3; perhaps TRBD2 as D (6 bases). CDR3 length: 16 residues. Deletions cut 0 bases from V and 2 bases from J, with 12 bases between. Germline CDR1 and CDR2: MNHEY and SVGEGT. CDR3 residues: CASSYSTGLITDTQYF. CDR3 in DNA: TGTGCCAGCAGTTACTCGACGGGACTCATCACAGATACGCAGTATTTT.

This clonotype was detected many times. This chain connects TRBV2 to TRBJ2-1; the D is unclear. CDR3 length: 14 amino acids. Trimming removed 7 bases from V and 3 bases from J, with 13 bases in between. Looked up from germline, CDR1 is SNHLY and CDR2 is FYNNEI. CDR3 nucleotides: TGTGCCAGCACCTCCCAGCCGAACTACAATGAGCAGTTCTTC. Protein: CASTSQPNYNEQFF. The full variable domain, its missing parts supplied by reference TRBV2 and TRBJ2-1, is EPEVTQTPSHQVTQMGQEVILRCVPISNHLYFYWYRQILGQKVEFLVSFYNNEISEKSEIFDDQFSVERPDGSNFTLKIRSTKLEDSAMYFCASTSQPNYNEQFFGPGTRLTVL.

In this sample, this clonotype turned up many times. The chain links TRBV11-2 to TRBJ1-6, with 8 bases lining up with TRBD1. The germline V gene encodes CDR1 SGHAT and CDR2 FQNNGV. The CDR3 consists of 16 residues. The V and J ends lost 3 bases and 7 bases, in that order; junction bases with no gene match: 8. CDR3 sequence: CASSFGQGRGNSPLHF. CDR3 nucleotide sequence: TGTGCCAGCAGCTTTGGACAGGGCCGAGGAAATTCACCCCTCCACTTT. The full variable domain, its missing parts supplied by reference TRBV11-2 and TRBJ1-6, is EAGVAQSPRYKIIEKRQSVAFWCNPISGHATLYWYQQILGQGPKLLIQFQNNGVVDDSQLPKDRFSAERLKGVDSTLKIQPAKLEDSAVYLCASSFGQGRGNSPLHFGNGTRLTVT.

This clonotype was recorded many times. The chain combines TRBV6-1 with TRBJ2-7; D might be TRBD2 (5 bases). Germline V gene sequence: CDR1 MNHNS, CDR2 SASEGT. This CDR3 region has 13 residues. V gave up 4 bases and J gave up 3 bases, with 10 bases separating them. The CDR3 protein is CASSAEEVYEQYF. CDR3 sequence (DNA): TGTGCCAGCAGTGCTGAGGAGGTCTACGAGCAGTACTTC.

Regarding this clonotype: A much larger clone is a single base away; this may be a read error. The CDR3 is CASSQPTGELFF. The CDR3 DNA follows: TGTGCCAGCAGCCAACCCACCGGGGAGCTGTTTTTT. The gene calls are TRBV7-8 and TRBJ2-2; D remains unclear. V was pared by 5 bases and J by 4 bases, with 5 bases between. This CDR3 has 12 amino acids. CDR1 and CDR2 from the germline V gene are SGHVS and FQNEAQ.